This TCR beta chain was captured by sequencing in a study of blood T cell repertoires in COVID-19. Study-wide background: Samples came from the United States, Italy and Spain, spanning acute and convalescent COVID-19. PBMCs, B-cell-depleted T cells, or T cells provided the cDNA or gDNA that made up the material.

Germline assignment: CDR1 MNHEY and CDR2 SMNVEV (reference sequence). The J segment lost 3 bases and the V segment lost 5 bases, leaving 7 bases of the junction unmatched. The CDR3 covers 15 residues. As processed by the authors: Nucleated cell counts were estimated from reference gene primer amplification. TCRdb's table, derived via immunoSEQ multiplex PCR, lists solely in-frame clones and lacks some. That table furnishes V, J and clone size, whereas the DNA furnished D and trimming. The sample has some 80,000 clones; about four fifths are singletons. The TCR was taken from a man at least 80 years old with acute or convalescent COVID-19. This chain links TRBV27 with TRBJ1-5; 7 bases align to TRBD1. The sample was peripheral blood. CDR3 nucleotide sequence: TGTGCCAGCAGTGCCTCCGGGACAGTCAATCAGCCCCAGCATTTT. It codes for CASSASGTVNQPQHF.